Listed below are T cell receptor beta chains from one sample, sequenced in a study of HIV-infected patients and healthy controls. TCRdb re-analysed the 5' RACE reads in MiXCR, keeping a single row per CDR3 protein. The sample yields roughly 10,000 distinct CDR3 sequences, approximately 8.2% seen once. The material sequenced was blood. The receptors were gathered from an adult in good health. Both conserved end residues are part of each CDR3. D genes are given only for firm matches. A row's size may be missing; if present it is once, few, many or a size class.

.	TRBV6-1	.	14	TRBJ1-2	CASSEWSANYGYTF	TGTGCCAGCAGTGAATGGTCAGCCAACTATGGCTACACCTTC
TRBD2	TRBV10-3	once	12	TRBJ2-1	CASAGGAHEQFF	TGTGCCTCGGCCGGGGGGGCCCATGAGCAGTTCTTC
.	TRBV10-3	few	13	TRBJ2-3	CAISESNSGTQYF	TGTGCCATCAGTGAGTCGAACTCAGGTACGCAGTATTTT
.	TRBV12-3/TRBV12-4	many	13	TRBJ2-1	CASSLVTYNEQFF	TGTGCCAGCAGCCTAGTTACCTACAATGAGCAGTTCTTC
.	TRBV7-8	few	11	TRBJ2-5	CASSSRGPQYF	TGTGCCAGCAGCTCACGGGGACCGCAGTACTTC
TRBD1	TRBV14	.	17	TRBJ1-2	CASSQEDRVFGINGYTF	TGTGCCAGCAGCCAAGAAGACAGGGTCTTCGGAATAAATGGCTACACCTTC
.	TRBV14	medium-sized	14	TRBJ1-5	CASSQGRVEKPQHF	TGTGCCAGCAGCCAAGGAAGGGTCGAGAAGCCCCAGCATTTT
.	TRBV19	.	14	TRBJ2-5	CASAVGRNQETQYF	TGTGCCAGTGCGGTGGGACGGAACCAAGAGACCCAGTACTTC
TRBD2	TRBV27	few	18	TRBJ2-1	CASSLFLRPVAGGHEQFF	TGTGCCAGCAGTTTATTTCTACGACCCGTAGCGGGGGGGCATGAGCAGTTCTTC
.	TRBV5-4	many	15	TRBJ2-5	CASSLIGIRGETQYF	TGTGCCAGCAGCTTGATTGGGATTCGGGGTGAGACCCAGTACTTC
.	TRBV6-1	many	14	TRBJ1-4	CASSEPGEAEKLFF	TGTGCCAGCAGTGAACCAGGGGAGGCTGAAAAACTGTTTTTT
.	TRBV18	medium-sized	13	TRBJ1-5	CASSPFSDQPQHF	TGTGCCAGCTCACCATTCTCCGATCAGCCCCAGCATTTT
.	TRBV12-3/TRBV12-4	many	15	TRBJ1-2	CASSPSSASNYGYTF	TGTGCCAGCAGTCCCAGCTCGGCGTCCAACTATGGCTACACCTTC
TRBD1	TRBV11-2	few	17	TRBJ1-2	CASRATGTGNGDYGYTF	TGTGCCAGCAGGGCGACCGGGACAGGGAATGGAGACTATGGCTACACCTTC
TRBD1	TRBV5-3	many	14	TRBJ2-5	CARSCGTGEETQYF	TGTGCCAGAAGCTGCGGGACAGGGGAAGAGACCCAGTACTTC
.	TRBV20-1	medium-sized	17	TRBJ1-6	CSAREGRGYSYNSPLHF	TGCAGTGCTAGAGAGGGCAGGGGATACTCCTATAATTCACCCCTCCACTTT
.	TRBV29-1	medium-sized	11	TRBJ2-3	CSVRKGDTQYF	TGCAGCGTGCGCAAGGGAGATACGCAGTATTTT
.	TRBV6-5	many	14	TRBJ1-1	CASSAGQIRGEAFF	TGTGCCAGCAGCGCGGGGCAGATTCGTGGTGAAGCTTTCTTT
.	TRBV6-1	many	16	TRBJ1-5	CASTRPVAGGNQPQHF	TGTGCCAGCACCCGACCAGTGGCCGGCGGCAATCAGCCCCAGCATTTT
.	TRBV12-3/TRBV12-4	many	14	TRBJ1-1	CASSFQSMNTEAFF	TGTGCCAGCAGTTTTCAGAGCATGAACACTGAAGCTTTCTTT
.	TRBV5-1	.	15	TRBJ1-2	CASSLGPGENYGYTF	TGCGCCAGCAGCTTGGGGCCAGGGGAAAACTATGGCTACACCTTC
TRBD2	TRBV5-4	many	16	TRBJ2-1	CASSQPLAGPYNEQFF	TGTGCCAGCAGCCAACCCCTAGCGGGGCCTTACAATGAGCAGTTCTTC
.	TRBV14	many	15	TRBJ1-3	CASSRRVFSGNTIYF	TGTGCCAGCAGCCGAAGAGTCTTCTCTGGAAACACCATATATTTT
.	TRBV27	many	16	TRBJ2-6	CASTMPPGEGANVLTF	TGTGCCAGCACTATGCCCCCAGGGGAAGGGGCCAACGTCCTGACTTTC
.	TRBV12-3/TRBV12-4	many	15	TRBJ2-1	CASSFGTSSYNEQFF	TGTGCCAGCAGTTTCGGCACTAGCTCCTACAATGAGCAGTTCTTC
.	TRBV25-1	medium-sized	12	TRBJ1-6	CASSQVGSPLHF	TGTGCCAGCTCCCAGGTCGGATCACCCCTCCACTTT
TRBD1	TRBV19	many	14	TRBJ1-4	CASTSDRNNEKLFF	TGTGCCAGTACCTCGGACAGGAACAATGAAAAACTGTTTTTT
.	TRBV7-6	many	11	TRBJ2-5	CASSLKETQYF	TGTGCCAGCAGCCTTAAAGAGACCCAGTACTTC
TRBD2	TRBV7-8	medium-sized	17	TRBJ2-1	CASSRETSGIYYNEQFF	TGTGCCAGCAGCAGAGAGACTAGCGGAATTTACTACAATGAGCAGTTCTTC
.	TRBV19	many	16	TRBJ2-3	CASRFYGTSSTDTQYF	TGTGCCAGTAGGTTTTACGGGACATCAAGCACAGATACGCAGTATTTT
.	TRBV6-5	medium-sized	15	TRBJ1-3	CASSIQGGSGNTIYF	TGTGCCAGCAGCATACAGGGCGGCTCTGGAAACACCATATATTTT
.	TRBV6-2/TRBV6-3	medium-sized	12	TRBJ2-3	CASSYATDTQYF	TGTGCCAGCAGTTATGCTACCGATACGCAGTATTTT
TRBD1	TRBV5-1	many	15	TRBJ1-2	CASSLEQGARYGYTF	TGCGCCAGCAGCTTGGAACAGGGGGCGCGCTATGGCTACACCTTC
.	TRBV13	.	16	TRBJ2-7	CASSLLGLKAHYEQYF	TGTGCCAGCAGCTTATTGGGCCTAAAGGCCCACTACGAGCAGTACTTC